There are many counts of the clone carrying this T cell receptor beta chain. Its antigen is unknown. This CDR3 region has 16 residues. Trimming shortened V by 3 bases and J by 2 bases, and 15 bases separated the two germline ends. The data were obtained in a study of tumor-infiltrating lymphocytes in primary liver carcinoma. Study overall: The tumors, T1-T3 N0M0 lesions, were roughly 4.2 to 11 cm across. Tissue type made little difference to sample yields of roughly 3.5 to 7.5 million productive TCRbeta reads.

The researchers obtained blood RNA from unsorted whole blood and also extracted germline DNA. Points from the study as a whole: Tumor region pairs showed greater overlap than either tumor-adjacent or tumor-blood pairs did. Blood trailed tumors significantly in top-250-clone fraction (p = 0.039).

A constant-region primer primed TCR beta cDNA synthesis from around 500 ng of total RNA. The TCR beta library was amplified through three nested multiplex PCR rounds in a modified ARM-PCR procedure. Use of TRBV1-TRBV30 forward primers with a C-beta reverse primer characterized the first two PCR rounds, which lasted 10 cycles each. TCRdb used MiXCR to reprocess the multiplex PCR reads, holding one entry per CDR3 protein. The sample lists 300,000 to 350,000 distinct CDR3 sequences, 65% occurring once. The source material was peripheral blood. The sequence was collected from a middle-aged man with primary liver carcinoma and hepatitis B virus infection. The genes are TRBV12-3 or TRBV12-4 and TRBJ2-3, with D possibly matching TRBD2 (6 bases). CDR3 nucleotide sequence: TGTGCCAGCAGTTTCATGGCGGGGACCCTCACAGATACGCAGTATTTT. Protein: CASSFMAGTLTDTQYF.